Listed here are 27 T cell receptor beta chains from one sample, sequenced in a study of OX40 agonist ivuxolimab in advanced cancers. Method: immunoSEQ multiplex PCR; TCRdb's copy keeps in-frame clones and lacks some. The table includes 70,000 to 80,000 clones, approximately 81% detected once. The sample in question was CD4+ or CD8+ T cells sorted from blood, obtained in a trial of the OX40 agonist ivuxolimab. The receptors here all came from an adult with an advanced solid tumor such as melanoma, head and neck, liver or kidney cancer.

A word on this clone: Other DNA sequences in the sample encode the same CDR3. Here the CDR3 DNA reads TGTGCCAGTAGTACCTGGACAGGGATTGGGAACACTGAAGCTTTCTTT. Encoded protein: CASSTWTGIGNTEAFF. The chain joins TRBV19 to TRBJ1-1, with 8 bases matching TRBD1. The J segment lost 1 base and the V segment lost 4 bases, leaving 8 bases of the junction unmatched. CDR1 and CDR2 from the germline V gene are LNHDA and SQIVND (reference sequence). This CDR3 spans 16 amino acids. The whole variable domain, filled in from reference TRBV19 and TRBJ1-1, reads DGGITQSPKYLFRKEGQNVTLSCEQNLNHDAMYWYRQDPGQGLRLIYYSQIVNDFQKGDIAEGYSVSREKKESFPLTVTSAQKNPTAFYLCASSTWTGIGNTEAFFGQGTRLTVV.

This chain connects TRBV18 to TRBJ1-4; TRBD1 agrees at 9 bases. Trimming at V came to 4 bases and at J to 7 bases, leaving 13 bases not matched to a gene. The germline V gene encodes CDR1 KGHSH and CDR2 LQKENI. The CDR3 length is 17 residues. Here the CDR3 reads CASSQNEPGQGGEKLFF. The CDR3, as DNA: TGTGCCAGCTCACAAAACGAACCGGGACAGGGTGGTGAAAAACTGTTTTTT.

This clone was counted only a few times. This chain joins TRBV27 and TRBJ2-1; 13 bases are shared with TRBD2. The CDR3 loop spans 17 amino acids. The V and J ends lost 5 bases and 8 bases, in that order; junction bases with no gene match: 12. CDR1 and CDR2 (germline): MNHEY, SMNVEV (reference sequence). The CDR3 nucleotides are TGTGCCAGCAGTCCCTACGTCCCGGGACTAGCGGGGTATGAGCAGTTCTTC. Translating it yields CASSPYVPGLAGYEQFF.

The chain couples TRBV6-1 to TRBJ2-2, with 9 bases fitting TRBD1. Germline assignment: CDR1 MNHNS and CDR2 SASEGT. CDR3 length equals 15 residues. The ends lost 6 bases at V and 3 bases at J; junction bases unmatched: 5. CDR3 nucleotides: TGTGCCAGCAGACCCGGGGACAGGGACACCGGGGAGCTGTTTTTT. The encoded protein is CASRPGDRDTGELFF.

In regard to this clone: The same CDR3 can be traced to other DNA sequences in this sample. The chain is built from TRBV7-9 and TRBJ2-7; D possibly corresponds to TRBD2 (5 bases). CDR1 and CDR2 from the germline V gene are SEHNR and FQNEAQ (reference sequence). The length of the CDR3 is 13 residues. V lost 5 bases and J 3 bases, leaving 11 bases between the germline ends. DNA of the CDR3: TGTGCCAGCAGCCCTGGGAGAAGCTACGAGCAGTACTTC. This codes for CASSPGRSYEQYF.

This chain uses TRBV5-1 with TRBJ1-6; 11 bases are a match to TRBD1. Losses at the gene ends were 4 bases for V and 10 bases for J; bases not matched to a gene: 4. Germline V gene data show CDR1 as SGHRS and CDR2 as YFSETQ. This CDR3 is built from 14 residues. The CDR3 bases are TGCGCCAGCAGCCAAGGGACAGGGGGATCACCCCTCCACTTT. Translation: CASSQGTGGSPLHF.

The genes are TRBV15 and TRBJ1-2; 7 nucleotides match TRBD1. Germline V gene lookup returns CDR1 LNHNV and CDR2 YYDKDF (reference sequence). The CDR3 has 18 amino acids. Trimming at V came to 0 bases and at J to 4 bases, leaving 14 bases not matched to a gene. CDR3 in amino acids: CATSREGDYSRDSYGYTF. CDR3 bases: TGTGCCACCAGCAGAGAGGGGGATTATTCCAGGGACAGCTATGGCTACACCTTC. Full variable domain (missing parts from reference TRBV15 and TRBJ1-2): DAMVIQNPRYQVTQFGKPVTLSCSQTLNHNVMYWYQQKSSQAPKLLFHYYDKDFNNEADTPDNFQSRRPNTSFCFLDIRSPGLGDTAMYLCATSREGDYSRDSYGYTFGSGTRLTVV.

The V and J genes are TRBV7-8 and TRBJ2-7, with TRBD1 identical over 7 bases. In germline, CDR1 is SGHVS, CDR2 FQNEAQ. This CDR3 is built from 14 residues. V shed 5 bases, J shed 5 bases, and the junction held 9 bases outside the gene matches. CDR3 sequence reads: CASSRTGERDEQYF. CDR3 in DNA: TGTGCCAGCAGCCGTACAGGGGAGAGAGACGAGCAGTACTTC.

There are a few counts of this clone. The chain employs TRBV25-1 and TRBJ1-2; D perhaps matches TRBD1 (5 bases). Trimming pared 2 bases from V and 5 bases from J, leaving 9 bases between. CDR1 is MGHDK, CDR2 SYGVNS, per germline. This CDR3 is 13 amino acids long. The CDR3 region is CASSEGTQYGYTF. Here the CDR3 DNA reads TGTGCCAGCAGTGAAGGGACGCAATATGGCTACACCTTC.

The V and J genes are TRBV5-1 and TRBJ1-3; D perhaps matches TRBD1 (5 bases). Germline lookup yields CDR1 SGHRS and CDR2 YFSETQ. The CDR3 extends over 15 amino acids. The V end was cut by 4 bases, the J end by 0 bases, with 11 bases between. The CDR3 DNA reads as TGCGCCAGCAGCAGGGGCTCTAGCTCTGGAAACACCATATATTTT. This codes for CASSRGSSSGNTIYF.

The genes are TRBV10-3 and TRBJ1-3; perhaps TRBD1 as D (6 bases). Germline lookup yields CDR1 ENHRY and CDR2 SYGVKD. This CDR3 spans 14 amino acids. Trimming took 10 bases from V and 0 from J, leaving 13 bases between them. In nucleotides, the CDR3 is TGTGCCACCTCGGGACACTCCTCTGGAAACACCATATATTTT. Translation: CATSGHSSGNTIYF.

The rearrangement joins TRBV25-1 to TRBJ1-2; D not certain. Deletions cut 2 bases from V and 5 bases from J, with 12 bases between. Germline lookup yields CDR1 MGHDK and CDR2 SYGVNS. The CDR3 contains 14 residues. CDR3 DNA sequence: TGTGCCAGCAGTGAAAAAGGGCCGGAATATGGCTACACCTTC. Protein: CASSEKGPEYGYTF.

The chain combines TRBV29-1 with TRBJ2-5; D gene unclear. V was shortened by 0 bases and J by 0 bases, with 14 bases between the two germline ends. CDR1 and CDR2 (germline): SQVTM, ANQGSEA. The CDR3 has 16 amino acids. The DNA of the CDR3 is TGCAGCGTTGAAGATCTGGGCCGTACGTACCAAGAGACCCAGTACTTC. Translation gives CSVEDLGRTYQETQYF.

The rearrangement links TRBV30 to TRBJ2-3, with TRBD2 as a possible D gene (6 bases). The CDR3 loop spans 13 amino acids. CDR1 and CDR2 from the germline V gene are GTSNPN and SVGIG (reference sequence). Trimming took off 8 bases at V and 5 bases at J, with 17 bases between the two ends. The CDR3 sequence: CARSTSQEDTQYF. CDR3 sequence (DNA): TGTGCCCGTTCAACTAGCCAGGAAGATACGCAGTATTTT.

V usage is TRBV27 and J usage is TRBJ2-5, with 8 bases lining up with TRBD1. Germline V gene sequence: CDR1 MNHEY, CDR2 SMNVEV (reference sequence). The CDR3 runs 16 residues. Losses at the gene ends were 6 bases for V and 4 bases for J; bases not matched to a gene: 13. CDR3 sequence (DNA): TGTGCCAGCAGCCCTACTCCTAGGACAGGGCGAGAGACCCAGTACTTC. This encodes CASSPTPRTGRETQYF.

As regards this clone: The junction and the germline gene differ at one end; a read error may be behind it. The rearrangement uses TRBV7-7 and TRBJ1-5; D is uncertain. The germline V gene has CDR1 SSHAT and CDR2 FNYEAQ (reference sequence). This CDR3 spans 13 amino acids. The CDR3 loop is CASSLGFNQPQHF. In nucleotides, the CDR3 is TGTGCTAGCAGCTTGGGGTTCAATCAGCCCCAGCATTTT.

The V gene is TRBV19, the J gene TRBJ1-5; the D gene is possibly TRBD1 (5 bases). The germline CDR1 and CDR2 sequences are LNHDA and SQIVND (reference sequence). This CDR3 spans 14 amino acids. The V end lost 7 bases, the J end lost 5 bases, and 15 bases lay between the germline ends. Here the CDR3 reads CASKYQGVDQPQHF. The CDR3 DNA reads TGTGCCAGTAAGTACCAGGGCGTGGATCAGCCCCAGCATTTT.

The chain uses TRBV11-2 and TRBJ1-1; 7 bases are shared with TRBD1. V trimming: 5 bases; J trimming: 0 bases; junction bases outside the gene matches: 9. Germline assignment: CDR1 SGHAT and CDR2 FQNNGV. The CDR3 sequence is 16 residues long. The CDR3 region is CASSPGQRTMNTEAFF. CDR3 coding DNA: TGTGCCAGCAGCCCGGGACAGAGAACCATGAACACTGAAGCTTTCTTT. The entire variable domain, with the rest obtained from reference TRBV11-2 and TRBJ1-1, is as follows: EAGVAQSPRYKIIEKRQSVAFWCNPISGHATLYWYQQILGQGPKLLIQFQNNGVVDDSQLPKDRFSAERLKGVDSTLKIQPAKLEDSAVYLCASSPGQRTMNTEAFFGQGTRLTVV.

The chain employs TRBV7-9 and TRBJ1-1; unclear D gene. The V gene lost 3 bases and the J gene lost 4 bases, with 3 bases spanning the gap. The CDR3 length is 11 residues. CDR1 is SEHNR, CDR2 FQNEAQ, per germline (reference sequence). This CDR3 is CASSFFTEAFF. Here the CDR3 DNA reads TGTGCCAGCAGCTTTTTCACTGAAGCTTTCTTT.

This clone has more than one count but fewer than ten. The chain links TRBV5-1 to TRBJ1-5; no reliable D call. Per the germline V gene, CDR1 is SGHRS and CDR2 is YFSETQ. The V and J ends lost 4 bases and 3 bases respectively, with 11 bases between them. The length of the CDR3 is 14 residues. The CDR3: CASSLGMDNQPQHF. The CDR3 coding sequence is TGCGCCAGCAGCCTCGGAATGGACAATCAGCCCCAGCATTTT.

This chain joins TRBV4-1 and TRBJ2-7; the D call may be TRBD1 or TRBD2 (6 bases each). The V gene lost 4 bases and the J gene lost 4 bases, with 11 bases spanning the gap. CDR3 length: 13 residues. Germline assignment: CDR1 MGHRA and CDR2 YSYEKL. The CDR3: CASSPGGGYEQYF. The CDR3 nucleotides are TGCGCCAGCAGCCCAGGAGGGGGTTACGAGCAGTACTTC.

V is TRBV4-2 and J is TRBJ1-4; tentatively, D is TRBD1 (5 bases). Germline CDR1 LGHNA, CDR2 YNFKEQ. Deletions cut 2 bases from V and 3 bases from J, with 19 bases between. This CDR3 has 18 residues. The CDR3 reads CASSQTPSLGRANEKLFF. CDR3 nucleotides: TGTGCCAGCAGCCAAACCCCCTCTTTGGGCAGGGCTAATGAAAAACTGTTTTTT.

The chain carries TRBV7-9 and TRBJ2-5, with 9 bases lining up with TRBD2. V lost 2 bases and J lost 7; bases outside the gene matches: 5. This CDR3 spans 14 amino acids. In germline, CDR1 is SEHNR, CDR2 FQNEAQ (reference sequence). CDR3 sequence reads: CASSLSAGGTTQYF. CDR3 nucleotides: TGTGCCAGCAGCTTATCGGCGGGAGGGACGACCCAGTACTTC.

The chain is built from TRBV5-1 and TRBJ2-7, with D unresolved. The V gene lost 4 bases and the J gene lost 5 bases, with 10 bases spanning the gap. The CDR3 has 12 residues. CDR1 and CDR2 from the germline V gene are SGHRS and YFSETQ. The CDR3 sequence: CASSLRLNEQYF. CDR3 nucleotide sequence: TGCGCCAGCAGCCTCCGGCTGAACGAGCAGTACTTC.

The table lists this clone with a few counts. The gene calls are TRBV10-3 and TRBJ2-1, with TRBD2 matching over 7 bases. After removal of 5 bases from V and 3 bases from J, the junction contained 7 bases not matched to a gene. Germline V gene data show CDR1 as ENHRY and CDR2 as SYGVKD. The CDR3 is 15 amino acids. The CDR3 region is CAISRTAGDYNEQFF. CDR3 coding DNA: TGTGCCATCAGTCGGACCGCGGGAGACTACAATGAGCAGTTCTTC.

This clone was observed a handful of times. In DNA, the CDR3 is TGCGCCAGCAGCGCCGGGACAGGGAACACCGGGGAGCTGTTTTTT. The encoded protein is CASSAGTGNTGELFF. J is TRBJ2-2 and V is TRBV5-1; 8 bases map to TRBD1. Germline V gene sequence: CDR1 SGHRS, CDR2 YFSETQ. CDR3 length: 15 residues. V was pared by 4 bases and J by 1 base, with 3 bases of the junction left unmatched.

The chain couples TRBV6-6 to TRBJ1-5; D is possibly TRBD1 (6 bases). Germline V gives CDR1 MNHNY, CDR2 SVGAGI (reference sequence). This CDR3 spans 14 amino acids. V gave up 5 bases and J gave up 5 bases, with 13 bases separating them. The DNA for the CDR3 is TGTGCCAGCAGTCAGCTGGACAGTTATCAGCCCCAGCATTTT. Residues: CASSQLDSYQPQHF.